This TCR beta chain was documented in a study of vaccination and CD4 T cells after COVID-19. At the level of the study: Convalescent donors totaled six males and four females, including two who were Hispanic. Study observations and caveats: Looking at convalescent patients, a median about 89% of reactive clones were present only post-vaccination. Investigators enrolled relatively few convalescent patients and included no early post-infection timepoints.

Germline CDR1 is LNHDA and CDR2 is SQIVND (reference sequence). The CDR3 runs to 14 residues. V dropped 3 bases and J dropped 8 bases, with 16 bases sitting between them. Sequenced with the Oncomine TCR Beta short-read assay was DNA taken from cultured CD4+ T cells. TCRdb reprocessed the PCR reads via MiXCR and lists one record per CDR3 protein. The profile shows about 16,000 distinct CDR3 sequences, around 50% of them singletons. Noted treatment: approximately nine-day PBMC culture with coronavirus spike peptide pools or control peptides (ViraFEST assay). Negative selection purified CD4+ T cells after roughly 9 days of culture. A remark on this clonotype: Its antigen is unknown.

This sequence was found in a human donor who had recovered from COVID-19. The rearrangement links TRBV19 to TRBJ1-2; D gene unclear. Sequencing was performed on CD4+ T cells from blood, cultured in vitro, taken before SARS-CoV-2 vaccination. The CDR3 is CASSMLDPKGGYTF. The CDR3, as DNA: TGTGCCAGTAGTATGCTGGACCCGAAGGGCGGCTACACCTTC. Supplemented by reference TRBV19 and TRBJ1-2, the full variable domain reads DGGITQSPKYLFRKEGQNVTLSCEQNLNHDAMYWYRQDPGQGLRLIYYSQIVNDFQKGDIAEGYSVSREKKESFPLTVTSAQKNPTAFYLCASSMLDPKGGYTFGSGTRLTVV.